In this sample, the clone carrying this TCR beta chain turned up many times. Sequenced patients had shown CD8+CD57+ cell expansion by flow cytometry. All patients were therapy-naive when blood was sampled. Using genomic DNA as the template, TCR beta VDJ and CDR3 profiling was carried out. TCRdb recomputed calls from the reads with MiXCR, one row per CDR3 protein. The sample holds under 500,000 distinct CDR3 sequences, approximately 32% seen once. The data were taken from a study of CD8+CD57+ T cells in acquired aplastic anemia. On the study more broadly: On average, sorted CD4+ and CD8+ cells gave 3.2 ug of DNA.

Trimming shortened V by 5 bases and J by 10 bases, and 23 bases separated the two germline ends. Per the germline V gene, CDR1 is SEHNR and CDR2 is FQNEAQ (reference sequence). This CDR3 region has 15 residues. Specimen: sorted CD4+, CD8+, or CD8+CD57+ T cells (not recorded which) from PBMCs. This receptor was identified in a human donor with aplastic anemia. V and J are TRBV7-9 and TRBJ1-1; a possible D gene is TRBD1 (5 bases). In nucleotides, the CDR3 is TGTGCCAGCAGCCGTGGGGCCGTACCGGACCGAGGAGCTTTCTTT. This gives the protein CASSRGAVPDRGAFF.